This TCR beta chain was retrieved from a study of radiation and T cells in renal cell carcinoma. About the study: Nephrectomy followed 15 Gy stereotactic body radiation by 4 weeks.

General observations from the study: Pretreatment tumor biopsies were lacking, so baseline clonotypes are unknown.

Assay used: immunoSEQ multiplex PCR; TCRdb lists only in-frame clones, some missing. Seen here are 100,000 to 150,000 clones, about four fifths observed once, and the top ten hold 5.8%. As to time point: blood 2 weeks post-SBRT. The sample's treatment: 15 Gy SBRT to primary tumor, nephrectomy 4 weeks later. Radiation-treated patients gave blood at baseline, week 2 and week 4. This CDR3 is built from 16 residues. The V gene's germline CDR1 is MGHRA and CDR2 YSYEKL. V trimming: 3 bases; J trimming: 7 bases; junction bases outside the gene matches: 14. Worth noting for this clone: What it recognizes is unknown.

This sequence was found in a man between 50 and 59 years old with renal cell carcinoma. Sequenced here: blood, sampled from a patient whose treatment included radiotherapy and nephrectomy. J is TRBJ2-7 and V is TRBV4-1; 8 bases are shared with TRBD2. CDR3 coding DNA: TGCGCCAGCAGCCAGGCCTTTAGCGGGGACCTTTGGGAGCAGTACTTC. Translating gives CASSQAFSGDLWEQYF.